The clone carrying this TCR beta chain was seen more than once but under ten times. Original processing notes: Amplified reference gene primers provided the basis for estimating nucleated cell counts. TCRdb keeps only in-frame clones here, not all; method: immunoSEQ multiplex PCR. V and J calls plus clone size are reproduced from that table; the DNA served to infer D and trimming. The sample holds approximately 300,000 clones, 75% to 95% seen once. The record originates from a study of blood T cell repertoires in COVID-19. Overall study: The samples span acute and convalescent COVID-19 from the United States, Italy and Spain. T cells, B-cell-depleted T cells, or PBMCs provided the cDNA or gDNA that served as material.

In Seattle, patients joined the study during active infection and were tracked longitudinally. The ends lost 6 bases at V and 6 bases at J; junction bases unmatched: 10. This CDR3 is built from 15 residues. Germline assignment: CDR1 MDHEN and CDR2 SYDVKM. This chain connects TRBV28 to TRBJ1-3, with TRBD1 identical over 8 bases. This TCR was recovered from a woman aged 30 to 39 with COVID-19, enrolled during active disease. The sequencing sample was made of peripheral blood. The CDR3 reads CASSILGQGANTIYF. The DNA for the CDR3 is TGTGCCAGCAGCATCCTAGGACAGGGAGCAAACACCATATATTTT.